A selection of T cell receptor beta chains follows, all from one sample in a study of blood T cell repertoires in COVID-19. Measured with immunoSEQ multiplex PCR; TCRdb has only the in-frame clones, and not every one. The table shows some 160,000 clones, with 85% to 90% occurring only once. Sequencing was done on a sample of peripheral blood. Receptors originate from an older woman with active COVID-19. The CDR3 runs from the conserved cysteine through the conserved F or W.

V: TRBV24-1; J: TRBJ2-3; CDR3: CATSDYMAGFLTDTQYF
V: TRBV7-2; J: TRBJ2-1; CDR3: CASSPSPGTGLSYNEQFF
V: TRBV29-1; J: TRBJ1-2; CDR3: CSVPGQNGYTF
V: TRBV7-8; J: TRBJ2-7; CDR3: CASSAQGSPTSYEQYF
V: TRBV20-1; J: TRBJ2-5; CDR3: CSASPTGGQETQYF
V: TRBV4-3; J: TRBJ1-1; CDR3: CASSQEWSRSEAFF
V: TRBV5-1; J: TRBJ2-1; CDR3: CASSVYSGTATEQFF
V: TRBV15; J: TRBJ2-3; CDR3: CATSSSLLAGSTDTQYF
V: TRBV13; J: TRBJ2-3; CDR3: CASSFASGEGGQYF
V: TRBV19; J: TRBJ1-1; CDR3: CASSPDRVTEAFF
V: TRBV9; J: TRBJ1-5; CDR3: CASSVTGNQPQHF
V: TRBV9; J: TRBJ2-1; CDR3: CASSVEHSSYNEQFF
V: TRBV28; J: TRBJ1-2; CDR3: CASNKNRDRGYGYTF
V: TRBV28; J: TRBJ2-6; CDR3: CASSPAGSGANVLTF
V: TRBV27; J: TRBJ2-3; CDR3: CASSFSVDQDRSGTDTQYF
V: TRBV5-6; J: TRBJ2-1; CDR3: CASSLVPFIGGQVYNEQFF
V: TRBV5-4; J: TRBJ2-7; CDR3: CASSSGTSGSGYEQYF
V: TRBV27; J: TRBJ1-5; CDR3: CASSFGGQPQHF
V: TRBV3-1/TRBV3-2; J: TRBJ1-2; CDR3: CASSQGWAGANYGYTF
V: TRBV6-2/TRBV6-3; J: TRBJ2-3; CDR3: CASSLTSGRAPDTQYF
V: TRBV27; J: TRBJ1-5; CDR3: CASSLVWGGQPQHF
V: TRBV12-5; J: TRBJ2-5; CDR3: CASGLVVGAQETQYF
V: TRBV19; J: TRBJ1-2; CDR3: CASRGQGEGYGYTF
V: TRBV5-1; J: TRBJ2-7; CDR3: CASSPGLGQGTYEQYF
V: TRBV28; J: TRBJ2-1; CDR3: CASSFRVEQFF
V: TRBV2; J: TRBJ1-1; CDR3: CASSEYGLLITEAFF
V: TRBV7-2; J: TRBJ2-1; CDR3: CASSERQRASYNEQFF
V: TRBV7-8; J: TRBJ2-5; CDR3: CASSFGLAGVETQYF
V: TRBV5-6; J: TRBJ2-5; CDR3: CASSLGMTGPRGETQYF
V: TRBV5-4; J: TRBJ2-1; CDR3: CASSLARASGRSSSYNEQFF
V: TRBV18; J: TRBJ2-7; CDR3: CASSPPGQGSSPYEQYF
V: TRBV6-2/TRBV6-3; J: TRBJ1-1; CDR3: CASSSTGQVHTEAFF
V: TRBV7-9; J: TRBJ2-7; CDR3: CASSPRLVPGEQYF
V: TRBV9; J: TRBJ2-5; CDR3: CASSVSGQGGGETQYF
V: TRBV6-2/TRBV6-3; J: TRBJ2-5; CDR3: CASSLSAGVQGTQYF
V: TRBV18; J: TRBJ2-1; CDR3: CASSPGGAGVLGEQFF
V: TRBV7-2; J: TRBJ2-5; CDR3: CASSPSLRTSGQETQYF
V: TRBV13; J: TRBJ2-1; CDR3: CASSSGTSGRAGFDEQFF
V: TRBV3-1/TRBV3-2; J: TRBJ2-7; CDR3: CASRGAYEQYF
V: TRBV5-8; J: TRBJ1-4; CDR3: CASSSFDRTNEKLFF
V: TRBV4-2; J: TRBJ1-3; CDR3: CASSQDRGQGGNTIYF
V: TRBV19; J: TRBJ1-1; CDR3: CASSPLTSSLNTEAFF
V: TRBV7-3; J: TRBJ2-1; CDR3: CASSPWGEREVNEQFF
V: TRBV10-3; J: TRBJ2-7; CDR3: CAISAGRGQGGTVEQYF
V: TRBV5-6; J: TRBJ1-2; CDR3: CASSLAKDRRYTF
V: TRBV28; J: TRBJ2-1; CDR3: CASSAVLRFSYNEQFF
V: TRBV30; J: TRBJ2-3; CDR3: CAWTHREGWSDTQYF